The 20 T cell receptor beta chains reported below all come from one sample, sequenced in a study of T-cell reconstitution after alpha-beta-depleted transplantation in children. Unique molecular identifiers were built into the TCRbeta library. TCRdb passed the PCR reads through MiXCR, listing each CDR3 protein once. The table shows tens of thousands of distinct CDR3 sequences, with roughly 14% occurring only once. The sample consisted of PBMCs, mostly from graft donor cells, taken 180 days after TCRalphabeta/CD19-depleted stem cell transplant. Every receptor here comes from a male patient between 2 and 15 years old who had a stem cell transplant for acute lymphoblastic leukemia, so the T cells may come from the graft donor.

This clonotype showed up just a few times. The chain is built from TRBV5-1 and TRBJ1-4; 7 positions match TRBD1. The V gene's germline CDR1 is SGHRS and CDR2 YFSETQ. The junction had 2 bases not matched to a gene; V was cut back by 4 bases and J by 2 bases. The CDR3 length is 14 residues. The CDR3, as DNA: TGCGCCAGCAGCACAGGGGACACTAATGAAAAACTGTTTTTT. Amino acid sequence: CASSTGDTNEKLFF.

This chain joins TRBV20-1 and TRBJ1-5; D possibly corresponds to TRBD1 (5 bases). With 6 bases removed from V and 3 bases from J, the gap between germline ends came to 21 bases. The germline CDR1 and CDR2 sequences are DFQATT and SNEGSKA (reference sequence). The CDR3 is 16 amino acids. The chain's CDR3 is CSAFEQGRGANQPQHF. For the CDR3, the DNA is TGCAGTGCCTTCGAGCAGGGAAGGGGCGCCAATCAGCCCCAGCATTTT.

There are a few counts of this clonotype. V is TRBV7-2 and J is TRBJ1-2; D is undetermined. The CDR3 extends over 12 amino acids. Trimming removed 2 bases at V and 8 bases at J, with 9 bases between. Germline-derived CDR1 and CDR2 are SGHTA and FQGNSA. CDR3 protein: CASSLSPSGYTF. CDR3 sequence (DNA): TGTGCCAGCAGCTTAAGTCCGTCGGGCTACACCTTC.

V is TRBV11-2 and J is TRBJ2-1; D gene ambiguous. The CDR3 length is 11 residues. Germline CDR1 and CDR2: SGHAT and FQNNGV. V was trimmed by 8 bases and J by 8 bases, leaving 10 bases between them. The CDR3 nucleotides read TGTGCCAGCTCGTTATATGATGAGCAGTTCTTC. As protein: CASSLYDEQFF.

The V and J genes are TRBV12-3 or TRBV12-4 and TRBJ2-2, with D perhaps TRBD1 or TRBD2 (5 bases each). Trimming cost V 4 bases and J 2 bases, with 14 bases left between them. This CDR3 contains 16 residues. CDR3 nucleotide sequence: TGTGCCAGCAGTTCCTTTCCGGGACCAAACACCGGGGAGCTGTTTTTT. Translated, it gives CASSSFPGPNTGELFF.

The chain employs TRBV5-6 and TRBJ2-3; no firm D call. The germline V gene has CDR1 SGHDT and CDR2 YYEEEE. The length of the CDR3 is 15 residues. Trimming pared 1 base from V and 3 bases from J, leaving 12 bases between. The CDR3 nucleotides are TGTGCCAGCAGCTTGATGAGCCGGCTTACAGATACGCAGTATTTT. Translated, it gives CASSLMSRLTDTQYF. Full variable domain (rest looked up from reference TRBV5-6 and TRBJ2-3): DAGVTQSPTHLIKTRGQQVTLRCSPKSGHDTVSWYQQALGQGPQFIFQYYEEEERQRGNFPDRFSGHQFPNYSSELNVNALLLGDSALYLCASSLMSRLTDTQYFGPGTRLTVL.

The V call is TRBV18, the J call TRBJ1-4; 11 bases are a match to TRBD1. CDR1 and CDR2 (germline): KGHSH, LQKENI. Trimming took 4 bases from V and 0 from J; bases not matched to a gene: 7. The CDR3 contains 18 residues. The CDR3 DNA reads TGTGCCAGCTCACGACGGACAGGGGGCGAATCAACTAATGAAAAACTGTTTTTT. Its translation: CASSRRTGGESTNEKLFF.

This clonotype was seen repeatedly, ten times or more. V gene TRBV12-3 or TRBV12-4 combines with J gene TRBJ2-1; no clear D gene. The CDR3 is made up of 13 amino acids. The V end lost 3 bases, the J end lost 9 bases, and 12 bases lay between the germline ends. In DNA form, the CDR3 reads TGTGCCAGCAGTTTCAAAGGATCTGGTGAGCAGTTCTTC. It translates to CASSFKGSGEQFF.

V is TRBV6-2 or TRBV6-3 and J is TRBJ1-1; 9 positions agree with TRBD1. Germline CDR1 reads MNHEY; CDR2 reads SVGEGT. V lost 2 bases to trimming and J lost 1 base; unmatched junction nucleotides: 5. The CDR3 loop spans 16 amino acids. The DNA for the CDR3 is TGTGCCAGCAGTTACGGAAGGACAGGGGCGAACACTGAAGCTTTCTTT. Protein: CASSYGRTGANTEAFF.

This rearrangement joins TRBV6-2 or TRBV6-3 to TRBJ2-2; no clear D gene. V lost 2 bases, J lost 7 bases, and 8 bases lay in between. Germline lookup yields CDR1 MNHEY and CDR2 SVGEGT. The CDR3 length is 13 residues. Written as DNA, the CDR3 is TGTGCCAGCAGTTACCGGGTTAACGGGGAGCTGTTTTTT. Its translation: CASSYRVNGELFF.

This clonotype appeared a few times. The gene calls are TRBV3-1 and TRBJ2-1, with unresolved D. The CDR3 has 14 amino acids. V gave up 1 base and J gave up 0 bases, with 4 bases separating them. Per germline, CDR1 LGHDT and CDR2 YNNKEL (reference sequence). The DNA of the CDR3 is TGTGCCAGCAGCCAAGCGGGCTCCTACAATGAGCAGTTCTTC. As protein: CASSQAGSYNEQFF.

The chain uses TRBV5-1 and TRBJ2-2; TRBD1 is a possible D gene (5 bases). CDR3 length: 14 residues. Germline CDR1 and CDR2: SGHRS and YFSETQ. Trimming took 5 bases from V and 0 from J, leaving 8 bases between them. The CDR3 sequence: CASREQANTGELFF. The CDR3 DNA reads as TGCGCCAGCAGGGAACAGGCGAACACCGGGGAGCTGTTTTTT.

This clonotype was picked up many times. V and J are TRBV9 and TRBJ1-6, with D uncertain. The germline V gene has CDR1 SGDLS and CDR2 YYNGEE. Between the trimmed V and J ends, which lost 3 bases and 3 bases, there was a span of 10 bases. CDR3 size: 15 residues. The CDR3 spells CASSAGGFYNSPLHF. DNA of the CDR3: TGTGCCAGCAGCGCGGGAGGATTCTATAATTCACCCCTCCACTTT.

The chain combines TRBV7-9 with TRBJ1-5; no definite D call. This CDR3 has 15 residues. Germline CDR1 SEHNR, CDR2 FQNEAQ (reference sequence). V lost 4 bases, J lost 0 bases, and 10 bases lay in between. This chain's CDR3 is CASSSESYSNQPQHF. As DNA, the CDR3 is TGTGCCAGCAGCTCGGAGAGTTATAGCAATCAGCCCCAGCATTTT.

This sequence joins TRBV10-2 and TRBJ1-5; D uncertain. CDR1 is WSHSY and CDR2 is SAAADI in the germline V gene. CDR3 size: 15 residues. V was pared by 0 bases and J by 1 base, with 7 bases between. Here the CDR3 reads CASSESKGSNQPQHF. The CDR3 DNA reads as TGCGCCAGCAGTGAGTCGAAAGGAAGCAATCAGCCCCAGCATTTT.

This chain connects TRBV2 to TRBJ2-7; possible D gene TRBD1, 7 bases. Germline values: CDR1 SNHLY, CDR2 FYNNEI. The ends were cut back, 5 bases at V and 3 bases at J, with 8 bases in the middle. The CDR3 extends over 12 amino acids. CDR3 nucleotides: TGTGCCAGCAGTCAGGGGGGCTACGAGCAGTACTTC. Its translation: CASSQGGYEQYF.

V is TRBV28 and J is TRBJ1-3; 7 bases are a match to TRBD1. V lost 3 bases and J lost 5; bases outside the gene matches: 1. Per germline, CDR1 MDHEN and CDR2 SYDVKM. The CDR3 covers 13 residues. The CDR3 DNA reads TGTGCCAGCAGTTTGACAGGGCGAAACACCATATATTTT. Amino acids: CASSLTGRNTIYF.

J is TRBJ1-2 and V is TRBV12-3 or TRBV12-4; no definite D call. Between the trimmed V and J ends, which lost 1 base and 0 bases, there was a span of 9 bases. The CDR3 totals 15 residues. This CDR3 is CASSLEQRPNYGYTF. The CDR3 nucleotides are TGTGCCAGCAGTTTAGAACAGCGACCTAACTATGGCTACACCTTC.

A few counts support this clonotype. This chain joins TRBV15 and TRBJ2-5; 10 bases fit TRBD2. The CDR3 consists of 13 residues. Germline trimming cut 9 bases from V and 3 bases from J; bases unmatched to any gene: 4. Per the germline V gene, CDR1 is LNHNV and CDR2 is YYDKDF (reference sequence). Written as DNA, the CDR3 is TGTGCCACAAGTAGCGGGAGGAAAGAGACCCAGTACTTC. This encodes CATSSGRKETQYF. Combining the CDR3 with reference TRBV15 and TRBJ2-5 gives the whole variable domain DAMVIQNPRYQVTQFGKPVTLSCSQTLNHNVMYWYQQKSSQAPKLLFHYYDKDFNNEADTPDNFQSRRPNTSFCFLDIRSPGLGDTAMYLCATSSGRKETQYFGPGTRLLVL.

This clonotype has more than one count but fewer than ten. This chain links TRBV20-1 with TRBJ1-5; the D is unclear. The CDR3 covers 12 residues. CDR1 and CDR2 from the germline V gene are DFQATT and SNEGSKA (reference sequence). With 6 bases removed from V and 4 bases from J, the gap between germline ends came to 10 bases. The DNA of the CDR3 is TGCAGTGCACGCGGACCGAATCAGCCCCAGCATTTT. Translated, it gives CSARGPNQPQHF.